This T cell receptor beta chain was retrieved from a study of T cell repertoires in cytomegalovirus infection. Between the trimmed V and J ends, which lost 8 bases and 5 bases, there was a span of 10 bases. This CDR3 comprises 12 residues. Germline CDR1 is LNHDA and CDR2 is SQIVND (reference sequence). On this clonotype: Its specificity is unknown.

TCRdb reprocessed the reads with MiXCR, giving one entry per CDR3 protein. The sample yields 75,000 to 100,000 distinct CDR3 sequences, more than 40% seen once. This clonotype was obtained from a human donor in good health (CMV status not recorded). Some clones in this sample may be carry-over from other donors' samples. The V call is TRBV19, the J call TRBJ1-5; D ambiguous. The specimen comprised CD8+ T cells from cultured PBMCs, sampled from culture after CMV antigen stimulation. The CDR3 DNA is TGTGCCAGTGTGTACGGTGATCAGCCCCAGCATTTT. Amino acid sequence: CASVYGDQPQHF.